This T cell receptor beta chain is drawn from a study of T cells in Graves' hyperthyroidism and ophthalmopathy. Study observations and caveats: The model anticipated ophthalmopathy a median around six months pre-onset. Most clonotypes that expanded in the thyroid above 0.001 also showed up in blood.

This clonotype has a count of ten or more. What it binds is not known. It was RNA transcripts that yielded the amplified TCR beta CDR3 regions. An initial round of RT-PCR targeting the TCR CDR3 relied on the HTBI primer set. In TCRdb, the multiplex PCR reads were re-called with MiXCR into one record per CDR3 protein. The data hold more than 300,000 distinct CDR3 sequences, with 14% observed a single time. Trimming removed 5 bases at V and 2 bases at J, with 12 bases between. The CDR3 has 14 residues. The germline V gene encodes CDR1 PRHDT and CDR2 FYEKMQ (reference sequence). Ophthalmopathy patients all had a Clinical Activity Score of at least 3, a NOSPECS grade of at least 4 and disease under 3 months old. Fresh 10 ml peripheral blood yielded PBMCs.

This sequence originates from a woman aged 30 to 39 with Graves' ophthalmopathy. V usage is TRBV13 and J usage is TRBJ1-1; no firm D call. Material: blood. CDR3 residues: CASSGEPENTEAFF. In DNA, the CDR3 is TGTGCCAGCAGCGGAGAACCTGAAAACACTGAAGCTTTCTTT.